The 22 T cell receptor beta chains below all came from one sample that was sequenced in a study of blood T cell repertoires in COVID-19. Using immunoSEQ multiplex PCR, the repertoire was profiled, and TCRdb retains in-frame clones only, with some absent. The repertoire consists of 200,000 to 250,000 clones, with approximately 89% occurring once and the leading ten covering around 3.6%. Sequenced: PBMCs or T cells enriched from blood (not recorded which). The receptors stem from a woman aged 25-40 years who had been exposed to COVID-19.

This clone came up a few times. The chain joins TRBV19 to TRBJ1-2; 7 bases are shared with TRBD1. V was clipped by 0 bases and J by 3 bases; unmatched bases: 4. The germline V gene encodes CDR1 LNHDA and CDR2 SQIVND (reference sequence). This CDR3 is 15 amino acids long. CDR3 in amino acids: CASSIEVTGHYGYTF. Here the CDR3 DNA reads TGTGCCAGTAGTATAGAAGTGACAGGGCACTATGGCTACACCTTC.

The chain combines TRBV11-3 with TRBJ2-2; 14 bases are a match to TRBD2. From germline, CDR1 is SGHNT and CDR2 YENEEA. CDR3 length: 17 amino acids. V was pared by 3 bases and J by 3 bases, with 3 bases of the junction left unmatched. CDR3 sequence reads: CASSFRLAGGYTGELFF. The CDR3 DNA is TGTGCCAGCAGCTTCCGACTAGCGGGAGGGTACACCGGGGAGCTGTTTTTT.

This chain links TRBV2 with TRBJ2-7; 8 bases fit TRBD1. This CDR3 is built from 14 residues. Germline V gene lookup returns CDR1 SNHLY and CDR2 FYNNEI. V gave up 6 bases and J gave up 5 bases; unmatched junction bases: 9. The CDR3 DNA sequence: TGTGCCAGCAGGGCTCGGACAGGGCACGACGAGCAGTACTTC. It is translated as CASRARTGHDEQYF. Looking up the rest from reference TRBV2 and TRBJ2-7 gives the full variable domain: EPEVTQTPSHQVTQMGQEVILRCVPISNHLYFYWYRQILGQKVEFLVSFYNNEISEKSEIFDDQFSVERPDGSNFTLKIRSTKLEDSAMYFCASRARTGHDEQYFGPGTRLTVT.

The rearrangement uses TRBV2 and TRBJ1-6; the match to TRBD1 covers 8 bases. Germline trimming cut 5 bases from V and 14 bases from J; bases unmatched to any gene: 8. Germline lookup yields CDR1 SNHLY and CDR2 FYNNEI. The CDR3 runs to 13 residues. The CDR3 region is CASSPRQGWSLHF. In DNA form, the CDR3 reads TGTGCCAGCAGTCCCCGACAGGGGTGGTCCCTCCACTTT.

This chain joins TRBV5-1 and TRBJ2-2; D not certain. The length of the CDR3 is 11 residues. V was cut by 6 bases and J by 4 bases, with 4 bases left in between. In germline, CDR1 is SGHRS, CDR2 YFSETQ. The CDR3 bases are TGCGCCAGCACGGGCACCGGGGAGCTGTTTTTT. Translation: CASTGTGELFF.

The gene calls are TRBV12-3 or TRBV12-4 and TRBJ1-3; a possible D gene is TRBD1 (5 bases). The length of the CDR3 is 13 residues. Trimming took off 6 bases at V and 4 bases at J, with 10 bases between the two ends. In nucleotides, the CDR3 is TGTGCCAGCAGGGGGACTCCAGGAAACACCATATATTTT. Residues: CASRGTPGNTIYF.

The chain employs TRBV6-1 and TRBJ1-5, with no clear D. The germline V gene encodes CDR1 MNHNS and CDR2 SASEGT. The CDR3 is 14 residues long. V was pared by 3 bases and J by 1 base, with 7 bases between. The DNA of the CDR3 is TGTGCCAGCAGTGAGCTACAGAGCAATCAGCCCCAGCATTTT. This translates into CASSELQSNQPQHF.

The sample holds one count of this clone. CDR3: CASSFRRREQFF. The CDR3, as DNA: TGTGCCAGCAGTTTCAGGCGACGAGAGCAGTTCTTC. This rearrangement joins TRBV12-3 or TRBV12-4 to TRBJ2-1; no firm D call. This CDR3 is 12 amino acids long. Trimming stripped 3 bases from V and 10 bases from J, with 10 bases between.

The rearrangement joins TRBV30 to TRBJ2-5; TRBD2 aligns across 7 bases. The CDR3 has 13 amino acids. The V and J ends lost 8 bases and 4 bases, in that order; junction bases with no gene match: 10. The V gene's germline CDR1 is GTSNPN and CDR2 SVGIG (reference sequence). The CDR3 DNA follows: TGTGCCACCTATTTGGGGGGGGGAGAGACCCAGTACTTC. Amino acids: CATYLGGGETQYF.

The chain carries TRBV4-1 and TRBJ2-1; D unresolved. This CDR3 region has 13 residues. Germline CDR1 MGHRA, CDR2 YSYEKL. V was pared by 4 bases and J by 5 bases, with 9 bases between. The CDR3 sequence is CASSLRQNNEQFF. DNA for the CDR3: TGCGCCAGCAGCCTCAGGCAAAACAATGAGCAGTTCTTC.

The rearrangement joins TRBV29-1 to TRBJ2-2, with 7 positions matching TRBD2. Germline V gene lookup returns CDR1 SQVTM and CDR2 ANQGSEA. The length of the CDR3 is 13 residues. With V trimmed by 6 bases and J by 6 bases, 7 bases remained unmatched. The CDR3 loop is CSVKRELAGELFF. In DNA, the CDR3 is TGCAGCGTAAAGCGGGAACTTGCCGGGGAGCTGTTTTTT.

The V gene is TRBV28, the J gene TRBJ2-5, with 10 bases fitting TRBD2. This CDR3 has 15 amino acids. In germline, CDR1 is MDHEN, CDR2 SYDVKM. V was pared by 6 bases and J by 1 base, with 5 bases of the junction left unmatched. The CDR3 protein is CASRLAGGLQETQYF. CDR3 DNA: TGTGCCAGCAGGTTAGCGGGAGGCCTCCAAGAGACCCAGTACTTC.

This sequence joins TRBV6-5 and TRBJ1-2; TRBD1 agrees at 8 bases. J was trimmed by 6 bases and V by 5 bases; bases with no gene match: 2. Germline values: CDR1 MNHEY, CDR2 SVGAGI. The CDR3 covers 12 residues. The CDR3 DNA is TGTGCCAGCAGTCGGGACAGGAATGGCTACACCTTC. It codes for CASSRDRNGYTF.

The chain employs TRBV10-2 and TRBJ1-5; the D gene is possibly TRBD1 (6 bases). V was cut by 2 bases and J by 3 bases, with 14 bases left in between. Germline CDR1 and CDR2: WSHSY and SAAADI. The CDR3 consists of 16 residues. As DNA, the CDR3 is TGCGCCAGCAGTGAGGCAGCCCAGGGGTTCAATCAGCCCCAGCATTTT. Its protein is CASSEAAQGFNQPQHF.

A single count supports this clone. The chain links TRBV5-6 to TRBJ2-4, with a possible D match to TRBD2 (5 bases). Germline values: CDR1 SGHDT, CDR2 YYEEEE. This CDR3 comprises 15 residues. V lost 2 bases and J lost 0, with 9 bases in between. The CDR3 sequence: CASSFEGIAKNIQYF. The CDR3 region has the DNA TGTGCCAGCAGCTTCGAGGGAATAGCCAAAAACATTCAGTACTTC.

A word on this clone: The sample holds other DNA sequences that translate to the same CDR3. V usage is TRBV5-1 and J usage is TRBJ1-1, with a possible D match to TRBD1 (5 bases). Germline V gene sequence: CDR1 SGHRS, CDR2 YFSETQ. The V and J ends lost 4 bases and 1 base respectively, with 11 bases between them. The CDR3 has 14 residues. The CDR3 nucleotides read TGCGCCAGCAGCCTGGGGGGAGGGAACACTGAAGCTTTCTTT. It is translated as CASSLGGGNTEAFF.

This clone occurred once. The chain recombines TRBV7-3 with TRBJ2-5, with a weak D call TRBD2 (5 bases). Germline loops: CDR1 SGHTA, CDR2 FQGTGA. The V gene lost 3 bases and the J gene lost 3 bases, with 8 bases spanning the gap. The CDR3 is 13 amino acids. The chain's CDR3 is CASSFLGEETQYF. The CDR3 DNA reads as TGTGCCAGCAGCTTCCTCGGGGAAGAGACCCAGTACTTC.

The V call is TRBV7-3, the J call TRBJ1-5; TRBD1 aligns across 7 bases. V shed 10 bases and J 7 bases; nucleotides not matched to a gene: 7. Germline V CDR1 and CDR2: SGHTA, FQGTGA. The CDR3 is 12 amino acids. In DNA form, the CDR3 reads TGTGCCAACAGGGGAGGTGGGCAGCCCCAGCATTTT. Residues: CANRGGGQPQHF.

The chain couples TRBV12-3 or TRBV12-4 to TRBJ1-6; D is possibly TRBD1 (5 bases). The CDR3 extends over 13 amino acids. V dropped 7 bases and J dropped 10 bases, with 14 bases sitting between them. CDR3 protein: CASKETTESPLHF. The DNA of the CDR3 is TGTGCCAGCAAGGAGACGACAGAGTCACCCCTCCACTTT.

V and J are TRBV18 and TRBJ1-2; D remains unclear. V was clipped by 0 bases and J by 6 bases, with 11 bases between them. CDR3 length: 14 residues. Germline values: CDR1 KGHSH, CDR2 LQKENI. CDR3 sequence reads: CASSPPAGSDGYTF. For the CDR3, the DNA is TGTGCCAGCTCACCACCGGCGGGTTCTGATGGCTACACCTTC. Variable domain in full (rest from reference TRBV18 and TRBJ1-2): NAGVMQNPRHLVRRRGQEARLRCSPMKGHSHVYWYRQLPEEGLKFMVYLQKENIIDESGMPKERFSAEFPKEGPSILRIQQVVRGDSAAYFCASSPPAGSDGYTFGSGTRLTVV.

This clone showed up just a few times. The J gene is TRBJ1-2, the V gene TRBV2; D might be TRBD1 (5 bases). This CDR3 is 13 amino acids long. V lost 4 bases and J lost 6, with 12 bases in between. Germline CDR1 is SNHLY and CDR2 is FYNNEI. CDR3 sequence (DNA): TGTGCCAGCAGTGTGGGGCAGGGAAATGGCTACACCTTC. Residues: CASSVGQGNGYTF. The entire variable domain, with the rest obtained from reference TRBV2 and TRBJ1-2, is as follows: EPEVTQTPSHQVTQMGQEVILRCVPISNHLYFYWYRQILGQKVEFLVSFYNNEISEKSEIFDDQFSVERPDGSNFTLKIRSTKLEDSAMYFCASSVGQGNGYTFGSGTRLTVV.

V is TRBV28 and J is TRBJ1-1; no reliable D call. Trimming took 7 bases from V and 2 from J, leaving 11 bases between them. The germline gives CDR1 MDHEN, CDR2 SYDVKM. This CDR3 has 13 residues. The CDR3 nucleotides read TGTGCCAGCACCCGAGGACTCAACACTGAAGCTTTCTTT. The encoded protein is CASTRGLNTEAFF.